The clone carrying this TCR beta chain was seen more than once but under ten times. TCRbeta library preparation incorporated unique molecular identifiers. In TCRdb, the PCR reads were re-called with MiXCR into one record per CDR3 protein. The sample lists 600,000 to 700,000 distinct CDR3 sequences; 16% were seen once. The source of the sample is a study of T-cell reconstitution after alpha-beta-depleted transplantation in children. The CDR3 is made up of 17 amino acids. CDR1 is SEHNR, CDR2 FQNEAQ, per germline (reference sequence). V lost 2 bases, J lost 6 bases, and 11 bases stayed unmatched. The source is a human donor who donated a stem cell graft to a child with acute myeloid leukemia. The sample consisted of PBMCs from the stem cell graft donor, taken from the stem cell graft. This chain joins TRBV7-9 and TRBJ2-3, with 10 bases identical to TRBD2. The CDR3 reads CASSLTPGLASTDTQYF. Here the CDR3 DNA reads TGTGCCAGCAGCTTAACCCCGGGACTAGCGTCGACGGATACGCAGTATTTT.